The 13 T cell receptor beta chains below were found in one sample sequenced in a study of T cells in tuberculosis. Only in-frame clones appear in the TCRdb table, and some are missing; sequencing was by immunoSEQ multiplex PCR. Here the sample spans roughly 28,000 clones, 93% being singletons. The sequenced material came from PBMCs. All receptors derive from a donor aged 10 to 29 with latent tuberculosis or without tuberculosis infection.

The CDR3 DNA sequence: TGTGCCAGTACATTCTCAGGGGACGGAAAACTGTTTTTT. It specifies CASTFSGDGKLFF. This rearrangement joins TRBV2 to TRBJ1-4; D might be TRBD1 (6 bases). Trimming left V 9 bases short and J 10 bases short, with 18 bases between. This CDR3 contains 13 residues. CDR1 and CDR2 (germline): SNHLY, FYNNEI.

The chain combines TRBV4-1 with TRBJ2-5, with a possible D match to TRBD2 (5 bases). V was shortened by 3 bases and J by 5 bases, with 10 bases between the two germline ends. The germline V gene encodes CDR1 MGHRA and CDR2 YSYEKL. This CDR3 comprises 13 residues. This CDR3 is CASSQGGGETQYF. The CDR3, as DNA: TGCGCCAGCAGCCAGGGCGGCGGGGAGACCCAGTACTTC.

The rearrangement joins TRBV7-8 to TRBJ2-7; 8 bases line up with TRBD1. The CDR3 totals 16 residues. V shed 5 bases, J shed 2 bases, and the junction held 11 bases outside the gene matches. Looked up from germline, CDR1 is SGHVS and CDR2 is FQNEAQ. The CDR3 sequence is CASSGSTGGSPYEQYF. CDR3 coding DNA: TGTGCCAGCAGCGGGTCAACAGGGGGAAGCCCCTACGAGCAGTACTTC.

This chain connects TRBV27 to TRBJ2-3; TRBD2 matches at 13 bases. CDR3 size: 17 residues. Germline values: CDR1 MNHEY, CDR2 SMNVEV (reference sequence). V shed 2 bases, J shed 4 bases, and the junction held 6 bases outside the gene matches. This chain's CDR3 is CASSLLLAGGPADTQYF. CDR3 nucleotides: TGTGCCAGCAGTTTACTACTAGCGGGAGGGCCCGCAGATACGCAGTATTTT.

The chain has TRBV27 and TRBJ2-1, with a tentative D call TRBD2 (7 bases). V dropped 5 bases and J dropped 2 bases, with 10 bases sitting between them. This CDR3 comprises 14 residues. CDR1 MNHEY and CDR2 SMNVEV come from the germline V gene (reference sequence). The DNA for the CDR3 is TGTGCCAGCAGTGTGGGGGGGCCCTACAATGAGCAGTTCTTC. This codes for CASSVGGPYNEQFF.

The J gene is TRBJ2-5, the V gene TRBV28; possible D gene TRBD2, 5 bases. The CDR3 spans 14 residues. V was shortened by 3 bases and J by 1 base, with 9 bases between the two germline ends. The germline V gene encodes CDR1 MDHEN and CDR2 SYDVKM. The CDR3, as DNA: TGTGCCAGCAGTTTCAAGCGGACCCAAGAGACCCAGTACTTC. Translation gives CASSFKRTQETQYF. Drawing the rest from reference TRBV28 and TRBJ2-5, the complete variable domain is DVKVTQSSRYLVKRTGEKVFLECVQDMDHENMFWYRQDPGLGLRLIYFSYDVKMKEKGDIPEGYSVSREKKERFSLILESASTNQTSMYLCASSFKRTQETQYFGPGTRLLVL.

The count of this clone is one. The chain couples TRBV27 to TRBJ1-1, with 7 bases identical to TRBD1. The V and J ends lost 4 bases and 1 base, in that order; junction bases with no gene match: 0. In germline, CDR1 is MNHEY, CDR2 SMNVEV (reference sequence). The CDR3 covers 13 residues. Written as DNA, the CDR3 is TGTGCCAGCAGTTACAGGGGGAACACTGAAGCTTTCTTT. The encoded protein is CASSYRGNTEAFF.

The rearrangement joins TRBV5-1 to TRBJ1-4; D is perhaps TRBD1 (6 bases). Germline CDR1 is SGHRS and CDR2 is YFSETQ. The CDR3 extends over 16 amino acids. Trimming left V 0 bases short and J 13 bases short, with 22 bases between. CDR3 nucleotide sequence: TGCGCCAGCAGCTTGGCGGGGACAAGGGCTTCGGGTGGACTGTTTTTT. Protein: CASSLAGTRASGGLFF.

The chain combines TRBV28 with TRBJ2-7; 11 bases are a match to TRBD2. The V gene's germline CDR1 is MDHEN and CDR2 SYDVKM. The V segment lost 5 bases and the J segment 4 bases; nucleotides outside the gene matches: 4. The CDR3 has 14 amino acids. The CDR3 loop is CASSRLAGFYEQYF. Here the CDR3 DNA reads TGTGCCAGCAGTAGACTAGCGGGATTTTACGAGCAGTACTTC.

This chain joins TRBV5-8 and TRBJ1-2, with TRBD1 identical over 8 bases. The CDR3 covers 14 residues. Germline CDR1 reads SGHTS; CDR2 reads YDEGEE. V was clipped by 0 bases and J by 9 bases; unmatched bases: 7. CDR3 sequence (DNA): TGTGCCAGCAGCTTGGACAGGGGGAGTGTGCGCTACACCTTC. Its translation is CASSLDRGSVRYTF.

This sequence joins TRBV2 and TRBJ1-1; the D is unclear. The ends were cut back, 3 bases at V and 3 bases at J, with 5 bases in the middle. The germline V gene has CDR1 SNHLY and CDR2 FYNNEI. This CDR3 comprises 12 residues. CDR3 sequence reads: CASSDIHTEAFF. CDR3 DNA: TGTGCCAGCAGTGATATCCACACTGAAGCTTTCTTT.

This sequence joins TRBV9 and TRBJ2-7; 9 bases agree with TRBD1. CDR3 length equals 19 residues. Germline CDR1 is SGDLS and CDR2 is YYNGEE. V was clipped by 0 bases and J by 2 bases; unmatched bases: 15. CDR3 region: CASSVVRGGPGQGPYEQYF. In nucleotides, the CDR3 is TGTGCCAGCAGCGTAGTTAGGGGGGGACCGGGACAGGGTCCCTACGAGCAGTACTTC.

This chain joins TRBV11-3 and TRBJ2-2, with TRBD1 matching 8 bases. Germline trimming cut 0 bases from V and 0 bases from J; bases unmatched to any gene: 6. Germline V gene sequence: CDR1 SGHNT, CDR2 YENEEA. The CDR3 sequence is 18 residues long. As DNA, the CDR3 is TGTGCCAGCAGCTTAGAACAGGGGGGATCCTCGAACACCGGGGAGCTGTTTTTT. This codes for CASSLEQGGSSNTGELFF.